This passage covers 8 T cell receptor beta chains from one sample sequenced in a study of CD8+ T cells in alopecia areata. Treatment of the sample: oral pan-JAK inhibitor, 5-10 mg twice daily. RNA, once extracted, was reverse transcribed into cDNA for use as the sequencing template. Data came from immunoSEQ multiplex PCR; TCRdb stores just in-frame clones and leaves some out. The sample holds 150,000 to 250,000 clones, about 60% seen once. Source: CD4+ T cells sorted from blood, taken at week 4, from a patient treated with tofacitinib. The receptors stem from a human donor with alopecia areata.

This clone was recorded a few times. The rearrangement joins TRBV10-3 to TRBJ2-3; the D gene is possibly TRBD1 (7 bases). CDR3 length: 13 residues. V lost 8 bases, J lost 6 bases, and 15 bases lay in between. Germline V gives CDR1 ENHRY, CDR2 SYGVKD. CDR3 bases: TGTGCCATCCGGGACAGCCGGGGGGATACGCAGTATTTT. It yields the protein CAIRDSRGDTQYF.

The chain recombines TRBV9 with TRBJ1-1; D gene uncertain. CDR3 length: 12 residues. V lost 5 bases and J lost 5, with 10 bases in between. Germline CDR1 reads SGDLS; CDR2 reads YYNGEE. CDR3 protein: CASSRSGTEAFF. CDR3 sequence (DNA): TGTGCCAGCAGTAGGTCGGGGACTGAAGCTTTCTTT.

This chain connects TRBV30 to TRBJ1-4; TRBD1 matches 10 bases. J lost 11 bases, V lost 6 bases, and 12 bases had no gene match. Germline CDR1 is GTSNPN and CDR2 is SVGIG (reference sequence). The CDR3 covers 14 residues. As DNA, the CDR3 is TGTGCCTGCGGGGGACCGGGACAGGGGAGGAAACTGTTTTTT. This encodes CACGGPGQGRKLFF.

The V and J genes are TRBV10-3 and TRBJ1-2; D is uncertain. Per germline, CDR1 ENHRY and CDR2 SYGVKD. V gave up 4 bases and J gave up 6 bases, with 12 bases separating them. The CDR3 consists of 13 residues. The chain's CDR3 is CAISGIGPDGYTF. The CDR3 nucleotides are TGTGCCATCAGTGGGATCGGGCCCGATGGCTACACCTTC.

V usage is TRBV10-2 and J usage is TRBJ2-5; TRBD2 agrees at 14 bases. Germline loops: CDR1 WSHSY, CDR2 SAAADI. CDR3 length: 17 amino acids. Trimming cost V 6 bases and J 2 bases; bases outside gene matches: 8. The chain's CDR3 is CASRDPGLAGEQETQYF. CDR3 bases: TGCGCCAGCAGAGACCCGGGACTAGCGGGGGAACAAGAGACCCAGTACTTC.

This sequence joins TRBV19 and TRBJ1-5; D might be TRBD1 (6 bases). CDR3 length: 13 amino acids. Germline lookup yields CDR1 LNHDA and CDR2 SQIVND (reference sequence). V shed 11 bases and J shed 5 bases, with 16 bases lying between them. This CDR3 is CAGGRGSDQPQHF. The CDR3 DNA is TGTGCCGGAGGGAGGGGGAGCGATCAGCCCCAGCATTTT.

The rearrangement uses TRBV5-1 and TRBJ2-5; a weak D match, TRBD1 (6 bases). This CDR3 has 14 residues. Germline-derived CDR1 and CDR2 are SGHRS and YFSETQ. The germline V and J ends were trimmed by 5 bases and 3 bases, with 14 bases remaining between them. The chain's CDR3 is CASRPDRSKETQYF. In DNA, the CDR3 is TGCGCCAGCAGACCGGACAGATCTAAAGAGACCCAGTACTTC.

The chain employs TRBV6-5 and TRBJ1-3; D possibly corresponds to TRBD1 (5 bases). Trimming pared 11 bases from V and 0 bases from J, leaving 14 bases between. Per germline, CDR1 MNHEY and CDR2 SVGAGI. The CDR3 covers 14 residues. The CDR3 loop reads CAVSQDTSGNTIYF. The CDR3 coding sequence is TGTGCCGTATCACAGGACACCTCTGGAAACACCATATATTTT.